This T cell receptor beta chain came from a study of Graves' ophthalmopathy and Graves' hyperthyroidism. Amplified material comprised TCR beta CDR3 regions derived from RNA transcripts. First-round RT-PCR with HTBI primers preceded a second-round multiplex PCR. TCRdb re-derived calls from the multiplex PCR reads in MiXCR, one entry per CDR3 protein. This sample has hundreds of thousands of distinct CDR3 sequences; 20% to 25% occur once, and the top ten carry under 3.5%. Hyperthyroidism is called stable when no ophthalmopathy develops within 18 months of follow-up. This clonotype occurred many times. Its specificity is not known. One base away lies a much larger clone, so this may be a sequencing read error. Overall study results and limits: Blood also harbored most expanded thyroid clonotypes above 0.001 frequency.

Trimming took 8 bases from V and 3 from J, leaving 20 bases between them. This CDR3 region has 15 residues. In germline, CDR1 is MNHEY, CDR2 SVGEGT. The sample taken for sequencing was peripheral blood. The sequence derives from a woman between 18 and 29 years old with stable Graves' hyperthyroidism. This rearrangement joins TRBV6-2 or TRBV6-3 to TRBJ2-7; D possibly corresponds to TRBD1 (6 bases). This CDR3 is CASGPRQVWGYEQYF. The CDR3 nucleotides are TGTGCCAGCGGTCCCAGACAGGTTTGGGGCTACGAGCAGTACTTC.